This TCR beta chain stems from a study of T cells in Graves' hyperthyroidism and ophthalmopathy. Findings of the study overall: Most thyroid-expanded clonotypes above 0.001 were also found in blood.

Graves' hyperthyroidism without ophthalmopathy progression within 18 months was termed stable. The diagnoses drew upon clinical symptoms, serum thyroxine and TRAb, thyroid ultrasound and orbital computed tomography. RNA transcripts provided the source from which TCR beta CDR3 regions were amplified. An initial round of RT-PCR targeting the TCR CDR3 relied on the HTBI primer set. From the multiplex PCR reads, TCRdb called clonotypes with MiXCR, one entry per CDR3 protein. The table records hundreds of thousands of distinct CDR3 sequences, roughly 17% of them present only once. This clonotype was recorded at least ten times. Its matching antigen is unknown. The CDR3 is 19 residues long. V lost 2 bases and J 0 bases, leaving 22 bases between the germline ends. Germline CDR1 and CDR2: MDHEN and SYDVKM.

The rearrangement uses TRBV28 and TRBJ2-5, with a tentative D call TRBD2 (6 bases). Sequenced input: blood. The sequence was obtained from a woman aged 30 to 39 with Graves' hyperthyroidism. The CDR3 is CASSLSMNSAGPHQETQYF. The CDR3 DNA follows: TGTGCCAGCAGTTTAAGTATGAATTCGGCGGGGCCCCACCAAGAGACCCAGTACTTC.